This entry describes one T cell receptor beta chain. Its specificity is unknown. These data belong to a study of cytomegalovirus exposure and HLA in healthy donors. General study points: Immune exposure information comprised only CMV serostatus.

In the PCR, 60 Vbeta and 13 Jbeta primers were used. Libraries were prepared by immunoSEQ multiplex PCR; TCRdb keeps only in-frame clonotypes and omits some of them. The sample lists roughly 200,000 clones; about 88% were seen once. V lost 5 bases and J lost 5; bases outside the gene matches: 6. CDR3 length: 16 amino acids. Germline CDR1 SGHTA, CDR2 FQGNSA. The clonotype comes from a woman aged 25 to 39 in good health and CMV-seronegative. Sequencing was performed on PBMCs. The chain combines TRBV7-2 with TRBJ2-2; 12 nucleotides match TRBD2. The CDR3 DNA sequence: TGTGCCAGCAGCCCTGGACTAGCGGGAAGGACCGGGGAGCTGTTTTTT. Encoded protein: CASSPGLAGRTGELFF.